This is a list of T cell receptor beta chains from one sample in a study of response to subunit inactivated influenza vaccine. TCRdb fed the RT-PCR reads into MiXCR, producing one record per CDR3 protein. The sample lists about 180,000 distinct CDR3 sequences; roughly 8.7% were seen once. The source material was non-naive T cells sorted from PBMCs, sampled on the day of vaccination. The receptor source for this set is a man aged 45-65 years who received an inactivated influenza vaccine. Each CDR3 is given without its conserved first and last residue.

j_gene,v_gene,CDR3aa
TRBJ1-1,TRBV20-1,SASGGLNTEAF
TRBJ1-1,TRBV11-2,ASSLEFGRKSTEAF
TRBJ2-1,TRBV4-3,ASSQDGQVNYNEQF
TRBJ2-5,TRBV6-5,ASSYLGRVQETQY
TRBJ2-3,TRBV4-2,ASSALAGGPDTQY
TRBJ2-3,TRBV9,ASSSKRDTDTQY
TRBJ2-5,TRBV7-8,ASSLSLSRVGETQY
TRBJ2-7,TRBV24-1,AAASLYEQY
TRBJ1-1,TRBV20-1,SASHPEGNTEAF
TRBJ2-1,TRBV12-3/TRBV12-4,ASSLLDNEQF
TRBJ2-1,TRBV12-3/TRBV12-4,ASSSSGGLYNEQF
TRBJ2-7,TRBV12-3/TRBV12-4,ASSPRQGASEQY
TRBJ1-1,TRBV28,ASRIREEAF
TRBJ2-5,TRBV4-1,ASSPRDRDQETQY
TRBJ2-3,TRBV6-1,ASRQLDRSTDTQY
TRBJ1-2,TRBV3-1,ASSQVSGKGYT
TRBJ2-1,TRBV29-1,SVLLREQF
TRBJ2-5,TRBV7-2,ASSRGSGETQY
TRBJ2-2,TRBV7-9,ASSFGGGELF
TRBJ2-2,TRBV7-9,ASSLGLANTGELF
TRBJ2-1,TRBV9,ASSPQRLLKGNEQF
TRBJ2-7,TRBV4-2,ASSQAPGQSYEQY
TRBJ1-2,TRBV20-1,RAGTDISYGYT
TRBJ2-1,TRBV9,ASSVPSGANNEQF
TRBJ2-7,TRBV3-1,ASSQATGGTYEQY
TRBJ2-5,TRBV9,ASSVGGNTRETQY
TRBJ2-5,TRBV11-2,ASNIAGGYSETQY
TRBJ2-3,TRBV3-1,ASSLTHGTSGRRTDTQY
TRBJ2-3,TRBV20-1,SATVAGGPADTQY
TRBJ1-6,TRBV7-2,ASTSRGLFNSPLH
TRBJ2-7,TRBV28,ASSLLIRAGAKSSYEQY
TRBJ2-2,TRBV15,ATRGGLAGDLGVGELF
TRBJ2-7,TRBV3-1,ASSPPGGYPY
TRBJ2-2,TRBV5-8,ASSFVRDPEELF
TRBJ2-1,TRBV7-9,ASSTKGISSYNEQF
TRBJ2-7,TRBV3-1,ASSQETGTRLREQY
TRBJ2-1,TRBV5-1,ASRIIAGGYNEQF
TRBJ2-1,TRBV2,ASSSGLAGTGI
TRBJ2-7,TRBV2,ASSEGRTGAGYEQY
TRBJ2-3,TRBV10-3,AISHPRDTVTDTQY
TRBJ2-3,TRBV3-1,ASSQEGRGTDTQY
TRBJ2-7,TRBV29-1,SVAAGGYEQY